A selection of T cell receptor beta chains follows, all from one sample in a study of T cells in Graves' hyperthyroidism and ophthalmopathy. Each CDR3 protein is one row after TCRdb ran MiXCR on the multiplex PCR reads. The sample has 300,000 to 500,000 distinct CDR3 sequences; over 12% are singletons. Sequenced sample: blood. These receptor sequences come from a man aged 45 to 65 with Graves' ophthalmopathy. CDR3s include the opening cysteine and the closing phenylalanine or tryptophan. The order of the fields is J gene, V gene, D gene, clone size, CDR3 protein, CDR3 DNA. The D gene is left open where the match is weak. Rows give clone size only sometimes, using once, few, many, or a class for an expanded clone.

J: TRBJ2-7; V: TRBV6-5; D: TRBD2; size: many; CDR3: CASSYFPAGVYEQYF; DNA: TGTGCCAGCAGTTACTTCCCAGCGGGAGTCTACGAGCAGTACTTC
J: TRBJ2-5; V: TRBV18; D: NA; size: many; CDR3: CASSPNNPQETQYF; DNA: TGTGCCAGCTCACCTAACAACCCTCAAGAGACCCAGTACTTC
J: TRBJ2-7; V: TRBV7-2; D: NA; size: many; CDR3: CASSLDRYSYEQYF; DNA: TGTGCCAGCAGCTTAGACAGGTACTCCTACGAGCAGTACTTC
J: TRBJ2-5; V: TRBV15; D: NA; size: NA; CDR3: CATSRDYTVQETQYF; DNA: TGTGCCACCAGCAGAGATTATACAGTCCAAGAGACCCAGTACTTC
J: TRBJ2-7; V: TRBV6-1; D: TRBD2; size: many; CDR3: CASSALAGYHYEQYF; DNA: TGTGCCAGCAGTGCACTAGCGGGATACCACTACGAGCAGTACTTC
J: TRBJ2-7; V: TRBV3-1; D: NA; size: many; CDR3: CASSPVAHPYEQYF; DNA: TGTGCCAGCAGCCCGGTTGCCCACCCGTACGAGCAGTACTTC
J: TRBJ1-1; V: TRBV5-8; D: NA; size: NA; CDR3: CASSPQGRTEAFF; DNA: TGTGCCAGCAGCCCACAGGGACGAACTGAAGCTTTCTTT
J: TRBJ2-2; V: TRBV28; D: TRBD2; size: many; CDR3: CASSLPSGVANTGELFF; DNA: TGTGCCAGCAGTTTACCTAGCGGGGTCGCGAACACCGGGGAGCTGTTTTTT
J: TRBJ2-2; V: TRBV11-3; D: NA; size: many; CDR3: CASSLERVTGELFF; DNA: TGTGCCAGCAGCTTAGAACGGGTCACCGGGGAGCTGTTTTTT
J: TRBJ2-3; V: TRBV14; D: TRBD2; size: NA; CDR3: CASSQAFGSGTDTQYF; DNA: TGTGCCAGCAGCCAAGCCTTTGGTAGCGGGACAGATACGCAGTATTTT
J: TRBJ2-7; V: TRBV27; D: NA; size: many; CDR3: CDLIRQVRVGYEQYF; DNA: TGTGACCTTATTAGACAGGTCCGTGTCGGCTACGAGCAGTACTTC
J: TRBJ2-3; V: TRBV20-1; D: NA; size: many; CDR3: CSARGPSTDTQYF; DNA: TGCAGTGCTAGAGGGCCCTCCACAGATACGCAGTATTTT
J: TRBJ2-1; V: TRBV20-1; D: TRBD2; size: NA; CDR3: CSAPEVAGTNEQFF; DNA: TGCAGTGCTCCCGAAGTAGCGGGGACCAATGAGCAGTTCTTC
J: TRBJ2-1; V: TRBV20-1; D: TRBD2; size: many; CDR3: CSARAGLAGGDNEQFF; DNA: TGCAGTGCTAGAGCAGGACTAGCGGGAGGGGACAATGAGCAGTTCTTC
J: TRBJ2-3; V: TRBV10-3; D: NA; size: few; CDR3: CAISDSGVKTDTQYF; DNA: TGTGCCATCAGTGACTCGGGAGTTAAGACAGATACGCAGTATTTT
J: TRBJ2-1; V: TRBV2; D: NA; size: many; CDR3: CASSTGLYNEQFF; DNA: TGTGCCAGCAGTACCGGACTCTACAATGAGCAGTTCTTC
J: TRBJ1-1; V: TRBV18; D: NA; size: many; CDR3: CASSLSQDNTEAFF; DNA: TGTGCCAGCTCACTATCACAGGACAACACTGAAGCTTTCTTT
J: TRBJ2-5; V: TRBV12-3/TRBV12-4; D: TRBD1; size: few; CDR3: CASSLVVGQALETQYF; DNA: TGTGCCAGCAGTTTAGTAGTAGGACAGGCCTTGGAGACCCAGTACTTC
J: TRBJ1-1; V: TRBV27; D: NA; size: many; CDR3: CASTSVGTEAFF; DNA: TGTGCCAGCACTTCTGTCGGGACTGAAGCTTTCTTT